This TCR beta chain was sequenced during a study of T cell repertoires in cytomegalovirus infection (dated by TCRdb to between 2019 and 2020). Broadly, across the study: The HLA type of each donor mattered for the analysis, because public TCR beta signatures pointed to carriage of CMV infection along with the matching HLA type. Overall results and qualifications from the work: The ex vivo response was dominated by HLA-C-restricted CMV-specific TCR beta clonotypes, and the single most frequent clonotype in two of eight donors was supplied by these HLA-C-restricted clonotypes. In both this cohort and an independent cohort of several hundred donors, the cumulative frequency of public TCR beta family members distinguished carriers of CMV infection plus the relevant HLA type.

The table lists this clonotype with many counts. Which antigen it targets is not known. No base quality information exists; no much larger clone differs at one position. TCRdb records Illumina HiSeq 1500 as the sequencer. Using fastp at Q25 and MiXCR, TCRdb reprocessed the public reads and kept productive beta chains. Rows with one shared CDR3 protein collapse into an entry with the most common genes and DNA. The sample table lists approximately 250,000 distinct CDR3 sequences, approximately 8.3% of them with a count of one. Clones ranked in the top ten supply about 16% of the sample. V and J are truncated by 1 base and 9 bases respectively, leaving an intervening sequence of 6 bases. According to the germline V gene, CDR1 reads SGHTA and CDR2 reads FQGNSA. From the cysteine through the phenylalanine, the CDR3 covers 11 amino acids. CDR3 DNA only is kept here, 33 bases in frame from base 1.

The sequenced sample consisted of PBMCs. The chain is made from TRBV7-2 and TRBJ2-5; the D gene remains uncertain. The TCR originated in a human donor in good health (CMV status not recorded). Some clones in this sample may be carry-over from other donors' samples. The nucleotides are TGTGCCAGCAGCTTAGGATCGGCCCAGTACTTC. Translated, it reads CASSLGSAQYF.